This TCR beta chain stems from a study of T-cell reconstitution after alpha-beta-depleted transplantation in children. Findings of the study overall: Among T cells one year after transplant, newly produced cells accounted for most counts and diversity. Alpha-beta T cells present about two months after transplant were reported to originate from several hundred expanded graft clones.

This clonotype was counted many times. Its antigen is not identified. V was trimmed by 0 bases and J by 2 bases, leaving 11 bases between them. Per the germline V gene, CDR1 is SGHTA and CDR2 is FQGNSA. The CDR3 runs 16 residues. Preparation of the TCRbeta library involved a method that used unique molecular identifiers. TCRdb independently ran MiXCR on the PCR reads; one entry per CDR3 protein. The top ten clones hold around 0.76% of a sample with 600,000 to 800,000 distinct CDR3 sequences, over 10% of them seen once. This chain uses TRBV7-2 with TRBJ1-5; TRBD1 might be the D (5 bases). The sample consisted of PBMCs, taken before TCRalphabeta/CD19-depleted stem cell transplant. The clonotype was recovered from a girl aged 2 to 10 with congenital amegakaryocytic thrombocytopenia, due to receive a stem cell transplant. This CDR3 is CASSLAMAGGNQPQHF. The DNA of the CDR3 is TGTGCCAGCAGCTTAGCGATGGCGGGGGGCAATCAGCCCCAGCATTTT.